Listed below are T cell receptor beta chains from one sample, sequenced in a study of T-cell reconstitution after alpha-beta-depleted transplantation in children. TCRdb fed the PCR reads into MiXCR, producing one record per CDR3 protein. The data contain hundreds of thousands of distinct CDR3 sequences, 15% to 20% of them singletons. Sequenced here: PBMCs from the stem cell graft donor, sampled from the stem cell graft. These receptors were collected from a human donor who donated a stem cell graft to a child with acute myeloid leukemia. The CDR3 runs from the conserved cysteine through the conserved F or W. Fields, in order: D gene, J gene, V gene, clone size, CDR3 DNA, CDR3 protein. A D gene is named only where the DNA matches it firmly. Expanded clones are given a class, and other clones once, few, many or no size at all.

D gene: .
J gene: TRBJ2-7
V gene: TRBV4-3
clone size: once
CDR3 DNA: TGCGCCAGCAGCCAAGAACTCTCTACCTACGAGCAGTACTTC
CDR3 protein: CASSQELSTYEQYF

D gene: .
J gene: TRBJ2-5
V gene: TRBV7-2
clone size: .
CDR3 DNA: TGTGCCAGCAGCTTAGCATCATACGGGGAGACCCAGTACTTC
CDR3 protein: CASSLASYGETQYF

D gene: .
J gene: TRBJ1-5
V gene: TRBV28
clone size: few
CDR3 DNA: TGTGCCAGCAGTCCTTACAGGGTCAATCAGCCCCAGCATTTT
CDR3 protein: CASSPYRVNQPQHF

D gene: .
J gene: TRBJ2-7
V gene: TRBV29-1
clone size: once
CDR3 DNA: TGCAGCGTTAGCCGACAGGTCTCCTACGAGCAGTACTTC
CDR3 protein: CSVSRQVSYEQYF

D gene: .
J gene: TRBJ2-5
V gene: TRBV29-1
clone size: many
CDR3 DNA: TGCAGCGTCCCAAACAGCCCCCGGGAGACCCAGTACTTC
CDR3 protein: CSVPNSPRETQYF

D gene: .
J gene: TRBJ2-7
V gene: TRBV7-2
clone size: .
CDR3 DNA: TGTGCCAGCAGCTTAGTGAACAGGGGGGGCGAGCAGTACTTC
CDR3 protein: CASSLVNRGGEQYF

D gene: TRBD1
J gene: TRBJ2-1
V gene: TRBV20-1
clone size: many
CDR3 DNA: TGCAGTGCTAGAGAGACTGGACAGGGAAGGGAGCAGTTCTTC
CDR3 protein: CSARETGQGREQFF

D gene: TRBD2
J gene: TRBJ2-1
V gene: TRBV24-1
clone size: .
CDR3 DNA: TGTGCCACCAGTGACCCGAGGACTAGCGGGGGATCGAGGTACAATGAGCAGTTCTTC
CDR3 protein: CATSDPRTSGGSRYNEQFF

D gene: .
J gene: TRBJ2-1
V gene: TRBV29-1
clone size: many
CDR3 DNA: TGCAGCGTTCTTAACCTCTCCTACAATGAGCAGTTCTTC
CDR3 protein: CSVLNLSYNEQFF

D gene: .
J gene: TRBJ1-6
V gene: TRBV20-1
clone size: many
CDR3 DNA: TGCAGTGCTAGAGGGGCCGACCGAATGAATTCACCCCTCCACTTT
CDR3 protein: CSARGADRMNSPLHF

D gene: .
J gene: TRBJ2-1
V gene: TRBV29-1
clone size: few
CDR3 DNA: TGCAGCGTTGAAGCCCCCGTGCCCCAGAATACCTACAATGAGCAGTTCTTC
CDR3 protein: CSVEAPVPQNTYNEQFF

D gene: .
J gene: TRBJ2-1
V gene: TRBV7-9
clone size: many
CDR3 DNA: TGTGCCAGCAGCCCCTTGGGGAGCAATGAGCAGTTCTTC
CDR3 protein: CASSPLGSNEQFF

D gene: .
J gene: TRBJ1-5
V gene: TRBV10-2
clone size: few
CDR3 DNA: TGCGCCAGCAGTTCTACGGTTCAGCCCCAGCATTTT
CDR3 protein: CASSSTVQPQHF

D gene: .
J gene: TRBJ1-4
V gene: TRBV12-3/TRBV12-4
clone size: .
CDR3 DNA: TGTGCCAGCACTTACCAGCCGGGGGGAACTAATGAAAAACTGTTTTTT
CDR3 protein: CASTYQPGGTNEKLFF

D gene: .
J gene: TRBJ1-4
V gene: TRBV5-1
clone size: .
CDR3 DNA: TGCGCCAGCAGAGAGGGGCCTAATGAAAAACTGTTTTTT
CDR3 protein: CASREGPNEKLFF

D gene: .
J gene: TRBJ1-1
V gene: TRBV7-9
clone size: many
CDR3 DNA: TGTGCCAGCAGCATCCTCGGACAGAACACTGAAGCTTTCTTT
CDR3 protein: CASSILGQNTEAFF

D gene: .
J gene: TRBJ2-1
V gene: TRBV7-7
clone size: many
CDR3 DNA: TGTGCCAGCAGCTTAGACAGGACCAATGAGCAGTTCTTC
CDR3 protein: CASSLDRTNEQFF

D gene: .
J gene: TRBJ2-5
V gene: TRBV24-1
clone size: .
CDR3 DNA: TGTGCCACCAGTGATTTCGAGGGGGTGGAAGAGACCCAGTACTTC
CDR3 protein: CATSDFEGVEETQYF

D gene: .
J gene: TRBJ2-1
V gene: TRBV7-2
clone size: .
CDR3 DNA: TGTGCCAGCAGCTGGGGACTGCCCAACAATGAGCAGTTCTTC
CDR3 protein: CASSWGLPNNEQFF

D gene: .
J gene: TRBJ1-3
V gene: TRBV6-1
clone size: many
CDR3 DNA: TGTGCCAGCAGTGACAGGGACTCTGGAAACACCATATATTTT
CDR3 protein: CASSDRDSGNTIYF

D gene: .
J gene: TRBJ1-3
V gene: TRBV6-1
clone size: few
CDR3 DNA: TGTGCCAGCACGAGGGACGAAGGAAACACCATATATTTT
CDR3 protein: CASTRDEGNTIYF

D gene: .
J gene: TRBJ2-1
V gene: TRBV20-1
clone size: many
CDR3 DNA: TGCAGTGCTAGAGCCCGGGGACCTACATCCTCCTACAATGAGCAGTTCTTC
CDR3 protein: CSARARGPTSSYNEQFF

D gene: TRBD1
J gene: TRBJ1-1
V gene: TRBV12-3/TRBV12-4
clone size: .
CDR3 DNA: TGTGCCAGCAGTTTCAATCGACAGGGGGCTGAAGCTTTCTTT
CDR3 protein: CASSFNRQGAEAFF

D gene: .
J gene: TRBJ1-1
V gene: TRBV20-1
clone size: many
CDR3 DNA: TGCAGTGCTAGAGGGACCAAGAACACTGAAGCTTTCTTT
CDR3 protein: CSARGTKNTEAFF

D gene: .
J gene: TRBJ2-2
V gene: TRBV7-6
clone size: .
CDR3 DNA: TGTGCCAGCAGCTCGGGACGGCCAACAGGGGGGGAGCTGTTTTTT
CDR3 protein: CASSSGRPTGGELFF

D gene: TRBD1
J gene: TRBJ1-1
V gene: TRBV7-2
clone size: many
CDR3 DNA: TGTGCCAGCAGCCTACAGGGGGGGATGAACACTGAAGCTTTCTTT
CDR3 protein: CASSLQGGMNTEAFF

D gene: .
J gene: TRBJ2-5
V gene: TRBV10-2
clone size: few
CDR3 DNA: TGCGCCAGCCTTCCCGGACCGGAGTACCAAGAGACCCAGTACTTC
CDR3 protein: CASLPGPEYQETQYF

D gene: .
J gene: TRBJ2-3
V gene: TRBV7-3
clone size: .
CDR3 DNA: TGTGCCAGCAGCCATCTGGGGGGGCCAGCAGATACGCAGTATTTT
CDR3 protein: CASSHLGGPADTQYF

D gene: .
J gene: TRBJ1-6
V gene: TRBV20-1
clone size: many
CDR3 DNA: TGCAGTGCTAACCCGACAATTCGCAGCTCCTATAATTCACCCCTCCACTTT
CDR3 protein: CSANPTIRSSYNSPLHF

D gene: TRBD1
J gene: TRBJ2-1
V gene: TRBV20-1
clone size: many
CDR3 DNA: TGCAGTGCTCCCAAGGGACAGGGTTACAATGAGCAGTTCTTC
CDR3 protein: CSAPKGQGYNEQFF

D gene: .
J gene: TRBJ2-3
V gene: TRBV2
clone size: .
CDR3 DNA: TGTGCCAGCATCGCCGAGCGGGTGAGGGATACGCAGTATTTT
CDR3 protein: CASIAERVRDTQYF

D gene: TRBD1
J gene: TRBJ1-1
V gene: TRBV12-3/TRBV12-4
clone size: few
CDR3 DNA: TGTGCCAGCAGCATGGACAGGTGGGACACTGAAGCTTTCTTT
CDR3 protein: CASSMDRWDTEAFF

D gene: TRBD1
J gene: TRBJ1-2
V gene: TRBV15
clone size: few
CDR3 DNA: TGTGCCACCAGCCATGACAGGGCAGAGATTTATGGCTACACCTTC
CDR3 protein: CATSHDRAEIYGYTF

D gene: TRBD1
J gene: TRBJ1-3
V gene: TRBV7-2
clone size: .
CDR3 DNA: TGTGCCAGCAGCTTACGGACAGGGATTGGAAACACCATATATTTT
CDR3 protein: CASSLRTGIGNTIYF

D gene: .
J gene: TRBJ2-1
V gene: TRBV5-1
clone size: few
CDR3 DNA: TGCGCCAGCAGCGCGTCGTTAGCGTACTCCTACAATGAGCAGTTCTTC
CDR3 protein: CASSASLAYSYNEQFF

D gene: .
J gene: TRBJ1-1
V gene: TRBV5-5
clone size: many
CDR3 DNA: TGTGCCAGCAGCACCGCCCGGGGGGAAGCTTTCTTT
CDR3 protein: CASSTARGEAFF

D gene: TRBD1
J gene: TRBJ2-5
V gene: TRBV7-9
clone size: .
CDR3 DNA: TGTGCCAGCACCGATAACAGGGGGACGCAGACCCAGTACTTC
CDR3 protein: CASTDNRGTQTQYF

D gene: .
J gene: TRBJ1-5
V gene: TRBV2
clone size: .
CDR3 DNA: TGTGCCAGCAGTCGAGCGGTCAGGGTGAATCAGCCCCAGCATTTT
CDR3 protein: CASSRAVRVNQPQHF

D gene: .
J gene: TRBJ1-2
V gene: TRBV20-1
clone size: many
CDR3 DNA: TGCAGTGCTAGAGCTGCCGCTTCTAACTATGGCTACACCTTC
CDR3 protein: CSARAAASNYGYTF

D gene: TRBD1
J gene: TRBJ1-2
V gene: TRBV12-3/TRBV12-4
clone size: many
CDR3 DNA: TGTGCCAGCAGCCTACAGGGGGGGTATGGCTACACCTTC
CDR3 protein: CASSLQGGYGYTF

D gene: .
J gene: TRBJ1-1
V gene: TRBV12-3/TRBV12-4
clone size: many
CDR3 DNA: TGTGCCAGCAGCCCAACGACCGAAAACACTGAAGCTTTCTTT
CDR3 protein: CASSPTTENTEAFF

D gene: .
J gene: TRBJ1-2
V gene: TRBV4-2
clone size: many
CDR3 DNA: TGTGCCAGCAGCCAAGACAGGGCAGGGGTCTATGGCTACACCTTC
CDR3 protein: CASSQDRAGVYGYTF

D gene: .
J gene: TRBJ1-2
V gene: TRBV7-9
clone size: .
CDR3 DNA: TGTGCCAGCAGCCCCCCCCTGACACTTTCGGGCTACACCTTC
CDR3 protein: CASSPPLTLSGYTF

D gene: .
J gene: TRBJ2-5
V gene: TRBV29-1
clone size: .
CDR3 DNA: TGCAGCGTTCACCGGAAGGGTCTAGCCATCCAAGAGACCCAGTACTTC
CDR3 protein: CSVHRKGLAIQETQYF

D gene: .
J gene: TRBJ2-4
V gene: TRBV20-1
clone size: .
CDR3 DNA: TGCTGCGCTAGAGTCCCCTACGGGGGCAGCAAAAACATTCAGTACTTC
CDR3 protein: CCARVPYGGSKNIQYF

D gene: TRBD2
J gene: TRBJ2-2
V gene: TRBV20-1
clone size: many
CDR3 DNA: TGCAGTGCTAGAGAAACCTTTCGGGCTAGCGGTAGGAACACCGGGGAGCTGTTTTTT
CDR3 protein: CSARETFRASGRNTGELFF

D gene: .
J gene: TRBJ2-5
V gene: TRBV27
clone size: few
CDR3 DNA: TGTGCCAGCAGTTTATCACCTAGCGTGGAGACCCAGTACTTC
CDR3 protein: CASSLSPSVETQYF

D gene: TRBD1
J gene: TRBJ1-6
V gene: TRBV12-3/TRBV12-4
clone size: few
CDR3 DNA: TGTGCCAGCAGTTCAAAACCTATACAGGGGGCGGGTTCACCCCTCCACTTT
CDR3 protein: CASSSKPIQGAGSPLHF

D gene: TRBD1
J gene: TRBJ1-1
V gene: TRBV5-5
clone size: .
CDR3 DNA: TGTGCCAGCAGCGGGACAGGGCGTCGCACTGAAGCTTTCTTT
CDR3 protein: CASSGTGRRTEAFF